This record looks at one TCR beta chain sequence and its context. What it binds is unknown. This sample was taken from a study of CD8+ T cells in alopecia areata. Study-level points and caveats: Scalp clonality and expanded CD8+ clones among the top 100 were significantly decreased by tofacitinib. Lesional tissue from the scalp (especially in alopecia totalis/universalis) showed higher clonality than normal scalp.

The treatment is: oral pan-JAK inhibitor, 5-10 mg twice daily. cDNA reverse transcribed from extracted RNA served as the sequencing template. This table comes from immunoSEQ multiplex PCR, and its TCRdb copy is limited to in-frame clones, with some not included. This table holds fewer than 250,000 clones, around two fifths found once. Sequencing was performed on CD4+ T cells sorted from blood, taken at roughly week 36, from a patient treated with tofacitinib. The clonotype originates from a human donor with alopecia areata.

The DNA for the CDR3 is TGCAGCGTAGATTCTAGCGGGAGCGGGTATACGCAGTATTTT. Translated, it gives CSVDSSGSGYTQYF. The chain couples TRBV29-1 to TRBJ2-3, with 10 nucleotides matching TRBD2. Germline-derived CDR1 and CDR2 are SQVTM and ANQGSEA. This CDR3 spans 14 amino acids. The V gene end was trimmed by 6 bases and the J gene end by 7 bases; junction bases not matched to a gene: 10.